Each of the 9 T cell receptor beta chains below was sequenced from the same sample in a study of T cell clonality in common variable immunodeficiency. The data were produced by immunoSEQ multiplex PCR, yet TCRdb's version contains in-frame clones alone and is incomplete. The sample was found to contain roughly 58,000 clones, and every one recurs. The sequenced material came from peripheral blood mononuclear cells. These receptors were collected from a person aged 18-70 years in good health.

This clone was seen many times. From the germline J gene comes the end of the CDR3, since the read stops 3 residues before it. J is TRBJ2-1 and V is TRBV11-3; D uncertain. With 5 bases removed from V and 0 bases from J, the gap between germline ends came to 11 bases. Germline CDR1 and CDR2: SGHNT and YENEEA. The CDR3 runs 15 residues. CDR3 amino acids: CASSPTPSSYNEQFF. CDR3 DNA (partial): TGTGCCAGCAGCCCAACACCGAGCTCCTACAATGAG.

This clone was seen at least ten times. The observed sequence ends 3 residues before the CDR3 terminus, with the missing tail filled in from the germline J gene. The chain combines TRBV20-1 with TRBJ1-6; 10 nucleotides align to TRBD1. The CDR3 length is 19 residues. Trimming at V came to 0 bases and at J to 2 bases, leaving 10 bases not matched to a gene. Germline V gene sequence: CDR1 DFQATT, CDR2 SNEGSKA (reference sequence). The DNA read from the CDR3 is TGCAGTGCTAGAGATAAAACTCGACAGGGGGCTACCTATAATTCACCC. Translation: CSARDKTRQGATYNSP. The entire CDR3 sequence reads CSARDKTRQGATYNSPLHF.

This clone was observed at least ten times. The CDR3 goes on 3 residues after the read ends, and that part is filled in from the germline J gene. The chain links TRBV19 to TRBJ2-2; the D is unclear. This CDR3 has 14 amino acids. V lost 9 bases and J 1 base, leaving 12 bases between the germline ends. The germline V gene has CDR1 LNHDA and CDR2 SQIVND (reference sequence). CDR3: CASAPLVNTGELFF. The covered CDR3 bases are TGTGCCAGCGCCCCCCTAGTGAACACCGGGGAG.

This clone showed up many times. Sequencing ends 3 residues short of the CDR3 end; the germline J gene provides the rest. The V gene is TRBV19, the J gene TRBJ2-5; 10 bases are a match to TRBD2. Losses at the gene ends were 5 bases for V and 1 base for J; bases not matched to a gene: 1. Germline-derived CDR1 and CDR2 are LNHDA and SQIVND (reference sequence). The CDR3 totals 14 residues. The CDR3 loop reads CASSGLAVQETQYF. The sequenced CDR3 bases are TGTGCCAGTAGTGGACTAGCGGTCCAAGAGACC.

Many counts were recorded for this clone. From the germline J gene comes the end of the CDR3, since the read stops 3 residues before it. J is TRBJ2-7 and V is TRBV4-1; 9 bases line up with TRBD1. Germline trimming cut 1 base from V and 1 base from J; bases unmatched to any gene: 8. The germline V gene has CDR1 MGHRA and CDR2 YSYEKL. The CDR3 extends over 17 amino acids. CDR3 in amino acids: CASSQVFGQGRSYEQYF. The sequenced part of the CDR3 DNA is TGCGCCAGCAGCCAAGTTTTCGGACAGGGGCGTTCCTACGAG.

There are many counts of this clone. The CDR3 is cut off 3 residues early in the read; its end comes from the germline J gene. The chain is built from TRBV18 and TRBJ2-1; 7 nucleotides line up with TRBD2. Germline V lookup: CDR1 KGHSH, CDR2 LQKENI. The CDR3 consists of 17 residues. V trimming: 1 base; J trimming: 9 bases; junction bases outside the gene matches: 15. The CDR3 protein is CASSPLGSGGSGGEQFF. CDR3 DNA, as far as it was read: TGTGCCAGCTCACCACTGGGTTCTGGCGGGAGTGGTGGTGAG.

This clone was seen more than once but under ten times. The CDR3 protein is CASSLRGATEAFF. The part of the CDR3 DNA that was read is TGTGCCAGCAGCCTCCGGGGGGCCACTGAA. The V and J genes are TRBV5-6 and TRBJ1-1; the D gene is possibly TRBD1 (6 bases). The CDR3 extends 3 residues past the end of the read, so its final part is completed from the germline J gene. There are 13 residues in the CDR3. Per the germline V gene, CDR1 is SGHDT and CDR2 is YYEEEE. V lost 4 bases and J 4 bases, leaving 11 bases between the germline ends.

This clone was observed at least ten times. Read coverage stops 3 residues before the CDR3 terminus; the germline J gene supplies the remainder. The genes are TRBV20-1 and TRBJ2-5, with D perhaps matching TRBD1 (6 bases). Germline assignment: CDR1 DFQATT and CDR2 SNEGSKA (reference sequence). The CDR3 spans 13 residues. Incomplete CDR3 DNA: TGCAGCGCACTTCGACAGGTACAAGAGACC. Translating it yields CSALRQVQET. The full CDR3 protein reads CSALRQVQETQYF.

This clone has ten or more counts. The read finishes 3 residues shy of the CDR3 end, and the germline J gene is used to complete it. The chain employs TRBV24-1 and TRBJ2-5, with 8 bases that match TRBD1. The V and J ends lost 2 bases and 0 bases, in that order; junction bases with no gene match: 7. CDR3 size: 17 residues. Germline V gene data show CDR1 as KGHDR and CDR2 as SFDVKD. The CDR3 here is CATSDSQGASYQETQYF. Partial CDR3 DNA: TGTGCCACCAGTGATTCCCAGGGGGCCTCTTACCAAGAGACC.